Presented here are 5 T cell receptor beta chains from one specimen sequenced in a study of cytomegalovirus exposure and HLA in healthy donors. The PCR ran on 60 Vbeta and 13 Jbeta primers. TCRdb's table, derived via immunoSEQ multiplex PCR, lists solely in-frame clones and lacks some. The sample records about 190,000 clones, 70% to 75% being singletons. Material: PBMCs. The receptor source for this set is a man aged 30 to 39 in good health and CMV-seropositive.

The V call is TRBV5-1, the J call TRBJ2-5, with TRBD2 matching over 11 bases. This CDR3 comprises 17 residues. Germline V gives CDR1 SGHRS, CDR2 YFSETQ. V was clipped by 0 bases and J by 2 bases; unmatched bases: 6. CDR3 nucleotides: TGCGCCAGCAGCTTGGGGGGACTAGCGGCAAGTCAAGAGACCCAGTACTTC. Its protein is CASSLGGLAASQETQYF.

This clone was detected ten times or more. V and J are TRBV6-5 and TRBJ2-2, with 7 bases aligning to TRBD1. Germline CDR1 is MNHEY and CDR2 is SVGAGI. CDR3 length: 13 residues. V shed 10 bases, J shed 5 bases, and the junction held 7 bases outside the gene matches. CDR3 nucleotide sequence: TGTGCCACTGGGACAGTTGGGACCGGGGAGCTGTTTTTT. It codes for CATGTVGTGELFF.

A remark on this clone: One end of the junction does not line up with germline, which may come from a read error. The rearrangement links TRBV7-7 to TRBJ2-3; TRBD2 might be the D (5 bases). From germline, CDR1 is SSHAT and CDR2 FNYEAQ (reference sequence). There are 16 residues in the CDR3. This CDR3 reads CASSLNPGSPTDTQYF. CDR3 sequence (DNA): TGTGCTAGCAGCTTAAATCCGGGGTCCCCCACAGATACGCAGTATTTT.

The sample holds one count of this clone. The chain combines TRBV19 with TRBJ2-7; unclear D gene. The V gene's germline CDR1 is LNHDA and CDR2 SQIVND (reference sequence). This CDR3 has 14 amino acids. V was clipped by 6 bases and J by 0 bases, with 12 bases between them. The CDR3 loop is CASSTVSSSYEQYF. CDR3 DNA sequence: TGTGCCAGTAGCACCGTCAGTTCCTCCTACGAGCAGTACTTC.

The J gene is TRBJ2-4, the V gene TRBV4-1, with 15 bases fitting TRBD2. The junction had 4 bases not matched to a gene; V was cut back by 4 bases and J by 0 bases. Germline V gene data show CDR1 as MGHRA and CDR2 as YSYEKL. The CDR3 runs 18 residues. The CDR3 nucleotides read TGCGCCAGCAGCCCGGGACTAGCGGGGGGTCCAGCCAAAAACATTCAGTACTTC. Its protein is CASSPGLAGGPAKNIQYF.